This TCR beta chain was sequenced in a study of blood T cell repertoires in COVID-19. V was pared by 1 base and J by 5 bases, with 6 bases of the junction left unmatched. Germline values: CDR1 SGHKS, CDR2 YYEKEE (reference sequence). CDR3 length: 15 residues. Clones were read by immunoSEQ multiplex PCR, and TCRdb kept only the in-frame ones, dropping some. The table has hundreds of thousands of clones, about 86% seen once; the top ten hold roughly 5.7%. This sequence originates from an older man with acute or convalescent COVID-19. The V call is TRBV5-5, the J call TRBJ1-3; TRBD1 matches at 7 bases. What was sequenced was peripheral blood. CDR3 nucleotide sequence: TGTGCCAGCAGCTTGCAAGAACAGGGGCGAAACACCATATATTTT. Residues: CASSLQEQGRNTIYF.